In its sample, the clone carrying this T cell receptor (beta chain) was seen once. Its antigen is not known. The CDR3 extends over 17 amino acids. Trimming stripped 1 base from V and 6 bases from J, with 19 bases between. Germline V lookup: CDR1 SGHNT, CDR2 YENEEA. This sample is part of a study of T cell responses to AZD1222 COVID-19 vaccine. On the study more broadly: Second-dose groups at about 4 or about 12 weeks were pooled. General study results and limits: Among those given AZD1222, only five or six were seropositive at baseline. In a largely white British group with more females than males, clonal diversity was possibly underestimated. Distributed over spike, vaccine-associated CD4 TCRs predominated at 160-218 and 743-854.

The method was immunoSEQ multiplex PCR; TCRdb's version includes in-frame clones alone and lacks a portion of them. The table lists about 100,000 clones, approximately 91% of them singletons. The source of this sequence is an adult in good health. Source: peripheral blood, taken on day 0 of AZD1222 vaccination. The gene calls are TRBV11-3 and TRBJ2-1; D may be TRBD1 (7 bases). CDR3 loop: CASSLAFWQGGINEQFF. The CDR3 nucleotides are TGTGCCAGCAGCTTAGCTTTTTGGCAGGGGGGAATCAATGAGCAGTTCTTC.